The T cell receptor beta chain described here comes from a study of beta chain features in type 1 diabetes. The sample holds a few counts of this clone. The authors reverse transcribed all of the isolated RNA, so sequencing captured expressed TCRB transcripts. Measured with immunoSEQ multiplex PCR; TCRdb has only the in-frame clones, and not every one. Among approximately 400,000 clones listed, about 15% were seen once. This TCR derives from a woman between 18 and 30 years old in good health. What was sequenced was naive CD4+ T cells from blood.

CDR3 sequence (DNA): TGTGCCAGCAGTCGGGCCCTTACAGGGGGTTTAACCAAAAACATTCAGTACTTC. This encodes CASSRALTGGLTKNIQYF. This rearrangement joins TRBV28 to TRBJ2-4; 8 bases map to TRBD1. CDR3 length: 18 amino acids. Germline CDR1 MDHEN, CDR2 SYDVKM. Trimming took 5 bases from V and 2 from J; bases not matched to a gene: 14.